This TCR beta chain came from a study of patients and donors after allogeneic stem cell transplantation. TCRdb redid the calling of the RT-PCR reads with MiXCR, one entry per CDR3 protein. In the table there are some 200,000 distinct CDR3 sequences, more than 35% of which are singletons. The CDR3 runs to 15 residues. V dropped 4 bases and J dropped 1; count of bases not matched to a gene: 7. The V gene's germline CDR1 is SGDLS and CDR2 YYNGEE. The chain uses TRBV9 and TRBJ1-1; 7 nucleotides match TRBD1. Sequenced input: blood, either unsorted or a sorted T cell fraction (not recorded which). The sequence derives from a human donor who was either an allogeneic HSCT recipient or a stem cell or donor lymphocyte infusion donor (not recorded which). It is not recorded whose cells these are; they may come from a transplant donor. The CDR3 protein is CASSSRQGRNTEAFF. CDR3 DNA sequence: TGTGCCAGCAGCTCACGACAGGGCCGGAACACTGAAGCTTTCTTT.